Shown below are 19 T cell receptor beta chains from a single sample sequenced in a study of regulatory T cells in long-lasting Graves disease. According to the study, TCR beta libraries were built with iRepertoire HTBI primers and CDR3-region Arm-PCR. Via MiXCR, TCRdb re-called the multiplex PCR reads, giving one row per CDR3 protein. The table records about 430,000 distinct CDR3 sequences, about 15% of them present only once. Time point here: newly diagnosed GD, antithyroid drugs for less than 3 months. Researchers made the TCR library from RNA that was extracted from PBMCs. The same specimen was also included in a second study, on T cells in Graves' hyperthyroidism and ophthalmopathy.

The source was peripheral blood mononuclear cells (PBMCs), collected at new diagnosis, from a patient treated with antithyroid drugs. The receptors derive from a woman between 35 and 50 years old with Graves disease.

The chain uses TRBV4-3 and TRBJ1-2, with a weak D call TRBD1 (6 bases). Trimming cost V 0 bases and J 6 bases, with 17 bases left between them. Germline values: CDR1 LGHNA, CDR2 YSLEER. This CDR3 spans 16 amino acids. CDR3: CASSQDSAGVGNGYTF. CDR3 sequence (DNA): TGCGCCAGCAGCCAAGATTCGGCAGGGGTTGGTAATGGCTACACCTTC.

This clonotype appeared many times. The chain employs TRBV6-1 and TRBJ1-4, with 7 bases that match TRBD1. This CDR3 comprises 15 residues. CDR1 and CDR2 from the germline V gene are MNHNS and SASEGT. V lost 4 bases and J lost 2; bases outside the gene matches: 4. The CDR3 here is CASSARGLTNEKLFF. CDR3 bases: TGTGCCAGCAGTGCCAGGGGGTTGACTAATGAAAAACTGTTTTTT.

Worth noting for this clonotype: Given a much more abundant clone one base away, this may be a read error. V is TRBV5-5 and J is TRBJ2-1, with D possibly matching TRBD2 (5 bases). V dropped 0 bases and J dropped 12 bases, with 19 bases sitting between them. The CDR3 runs to 15 residues. Per the germline V gene, CDR1 is SGHKS and CDR2 is YYEKEE (reference sequence). DNA for the CDR3: TGTGCCAGCAGCTTGGCCCCAGCGGTCATCCTTGGGCAGTTCTTC. Its protein is CASSLAPAVILGQFF.

Regarding this clonotype: A far larger clone is only one base removed, so a read error is likely. This chain joins TRBV6-9 and TRBJ2-7, with TRBD2 matching over 7 bases. The CDR3 loop spans 16 amino acids. Germline lookup yields CDR1 MNHGY and CDR2 SVAAGI. In DNA form, the CDR3 reads TGTGCCAACAGTTTAGCGGCCGGGACTAACCGCTACGAGCAGTACTTC. Translation: CANSLAAGTNRYEQYF.

This clonotype came up many times. The chain recombines TRBV12-3 or TRBV12-4 with TRBJ1-1; 9 nucleotides line up with TRBD1. Germline trimming cut 5 bases from V and 5 bases from J; bases unmatched to any gene: 12. There are 16 residues in the CDR3. CDR3 loop: CASSLNRQGEGTEAFF. CDR3 nucleotides: TGTGCCAGCAGTCTAAACCGACAGGGGGAGGGGACTGAAGCTTTCTTT.

This clonotype was found many times. This chain connects TRBV28 to TRBJ1-6, with D perhaps TRBD1 (5 bases). Germline CDR1 is MDHEN and CDR2 is SYDVKM. The CDR3 totals 15 residues. V was clipped by 5 bases and J by 10 bases, with 18 bases between them. This chain's CDR3 is CASSTDQGVRSPLHF. CDR3 in DNA: TGTGCCAGCAGTACAGACCAGGGCGTAAGATCACCCCTCCACTTT.

The rearrangement joins TRBV4-2 to TRBJ1-3; D remains unclear. Germline CDR1 reads LGHNA; CDR2 reads YNFKEQ. V was trimmed by 5 bases and J by 0 bases, leaving 14 bases between them. The CDR3 runs 16 residues. CDR3 nucleotide sequence: TGTGCCAGCAGCTCGACGGGGAGGAGCTCTGGAAACACCATATATTTT. This sequence encodes CASSSTGRSSGNTIYF.

This clonotype has a count of ten or more. This chain links TRBV12-3 or TRBV12-4 with TRBJ2-7; weak D call: TRBD1 (5 bases). Trimming stripped 6 bases from V and 8 bases from J, with 17 bases between. The CDR3 runs 13 residues. CDR3 sequence (DNA): TGTGCCAGCAGCCCTGACAGAGGTATGAAGCAGTACTTC. Translated, it gives CASSPDRGMKQYF.

This clonotype was observed many times. This chain joins TRBV27 and TRBJ2-7, with 11 bases aligning to TRBD2. Germline lookup yields CDR1 MNHEY and CDR2 SMNVEV (reference sequence). V shed 3 bases and J 4 bases; nucleotides not matched to a gene: 5. The CDR3 sequence is 15 residues long. The CDR3, as DNA: TGTGCCAGCAGTTTGGGGGCTAGCGGGGGGTACGAGCAGTACTTC. It yields the protein CASSLGASGGYEQYF.

A remark on this clonotype: A single base separates this from a much larger clone, so it may be a read error. Because it lacks the conserved phenylalanine or tryptophan at the end, this CDR3 is likely a read error. The gene calls are TRBV7-2 and TRBJ1-5; D may be TRBD1 (5 bases). Trimming took off 3 bases at V and 4 bases at J, with 10 bases between the two ends. Germline-derived CDR1 and CDR2 are SGHTA and FQGNSA. The CDR3 length is 14 residues. CDR3 DNA: TGTGCCAGCAGCTTTCAGGGCGGGAATCAGCCCCAGCATCTT. This codes for CASSFQGGNQPQHL.

This clonotype was counted between two and nine times. V is TRBV6-1 and J is TRBJ1-3; no clear D. V lost 8 bases and J lost 0, with 23 bases in between. There are 18 residues in the CDR3. From germline, CDR1 is MNHNS and CDR2 SASEGT. The CDR3 spells CASARESLSSSSGNTIYF. In DNA form, the CDR3 reads TGTGCCAGCGCGAGAGAATCCCTTTCGTCAAGCTCTGGAAACACCATATATTTT.

This clonotype has ten or more counts. V usage is TRBV19 and J usage is TRBJ2-7, with a weak D call TRBD1 (5 bases). The germline CDR1 and CDR2 sequences are LNHDA and SQIVND (reference sequence). The ends were cut back, 3 bases at V and 3 bases at J, with 6 bases in the middle. The CDR3 covers 12 residues. The CDR3 bases are TGTGCCAGTAGTATGGGGCACTACGAGCAGTACTTC. Translated, it gives CASSMGHYEQYF.

This clonotype came up many times. This chain connects TRBV12-3 or TRBV12-4 to TRBJ2-1; possibly TRBD1 for D (5 bases). Trimming took 1 base from V and 8 from J, leaving 12 bases between them. The CDR3 has 14 amino acids. CDR3 loop: CASSLGQGWDEQFF. The DNA for the CDR3 is TGTGCCAGCAGTTTAGGTCAGGGATGGGATGAGCAGTTCTTC.

This clonotype was seen repeatedly, ten times or more. The J gene is TRBJ2-7, the V gene TRBV27; TRBD2 matches 15 bases. V dropped 5 bases and J dropped 4; count of bases not matched to a gene: 15. CDR3 length: 19 amino acids. The germline V gene encodes CDR1 MNHEY and CDR2 SMNVEV (reference sequence). The CDR3 DNA reads TGTGCCAGCAGTCCCCCGGGACTAGCGGGAGGCCGCCGGGGGTACGAGCAGTACTTC. This encodes CASSPPGLAGGRRGYEQYF.

This clonotype was seen ten or more times. The V and J genes are TRBV27 and TRBJ2-7; D is tentatively TRBD1 or TRBD2 (5 bases each). V dropped 6 bases and J dropped 1 base, with 16 bases sitting between them. Germline lookup yields CDR1 MNHEY and CDR2 SMNVEV (reference sequence). CDR3 length: 15 amino acids. The CDR3 coding sequence is TGTGCCAGCAGCCTAACAGGAGGCGGTTCCTACGAGCAGTACTTC. This translates into CASSLTGGGSYEQYF.

This clonotype has a count of ten or more. For the CDR3, the DNA is TGCAGTGCCATAACGGCGTACCAAGAGACCCAGTACTTC. This sequence encodes CSAITAYQETQYF. The rearrangement uses TRBV20-1 and TRBJ2-5; the D is unclear. V was shortened by 6 bases and J by 0 bases, with 11 bases between the two germline ends. Germline CDR1 is DFQATT and CDR2 is SNEGSKA (reference sequence). CDR3 length: 13 amino acids.

This clonotype has a count of ten or more. This chain links TRBV7-9 with TRBJ2-1; TRBD1 or TRBD2 may be the D gene (5 bases each). CDR3 size: 17 residues. V shed 5 bases and J shed 4 bases, with 21 bases lying between them. Germline V lookup: CDR1 SEHNR, CDR2 FQNEAQ (reference sequence). CDR3 sequence reads: CASSNPGPQRLYNEQFF. DNA for the CDR3: TGTGCCAGCAGCAACCCGGGACCTCAACGGTTGTACAATGAGCAGTTCTTC.

The rearrangement joins TRBV10-3 to TRBJ2-1; 8 nucleotides line up with TRBD2. The germline gives CDR1 ENHRY, CDR2 SYGVKD. The junction had 15 bases not matched to a gene; V was cut back by 2 bases and J by 6 bases. This CDR3 region has 18 residues. CDR3 region: CAISETGAGELPGNEQFF. The CDR3 region has the DNA TGTGCCATCAGTGAGACTGGAGCGGGAGAATTACCCGGCAATGAGCAGTTCTTC.

This clonotype was seen a few times. The chain carries TRBV7-9 and TRBJ1-1, with 10 bases that match TRBD1. The CDR3 runs to 16 residues. Germline loops: CDR1 SEHNR, CDR2 FQNEAQ (reference sequence). V was clipped by 4 bases and J by 0 bases; unmatched bases: 5. CDR3 sequence reads: CASSSRTGGLNTEAFF. CDR3 DNA: TGTGCCAGCAGCTCGCGGACAGGGGGGCTGAACACTGAAGCTTTCTTT.